Described below is a single TCR beta chain sequence and its context. Its matching antigen is unknown. A junction boundary mismatches the germline segment, possibly from a read error. On the basis of clinical symptoms, serum thyroxine and TRAb, thyroid ultrasound and orbital computed tomography, diagnoses were made. Template material for amplifying TCR beta CDR3 regions consisted of RNA transcripts. The TCR CDR3 first-round RT-PCR relied on the HTBI primer set. One entry per CDR3 protein results from TCRdb running MiXCR on the multiplex PCR reads. In the table there are nearly 600,000 distinct CDR3 sequences, approximately 13% of which are singletons. The record originates from a study of T cells in Graves' hyperthyroidism and ophthalmopathy. The germline V gene encodes CDR1 SQVTM and CDR2 ANQGSEA. The CDR3 loop spans 13 amino acids. Study results and limitations: By a 13 V-J model, ophthalmopathy was set apart from stable hyperthyroidism.

The sequence came from a woman between 25 and 40 years old with Graves' hyperthyroidism that later progressed to Graves' ophthalmopathy. Sequenced: blood. The V call is TRBV29-1, the J call TRBJ2-7; D gene ambiguous. In DNA form, the CDR3 reads TGCAACGTTGTAGGCCGGTTCTCCTACGAGCAGTACTTC. As protein: CNVVGRFSYEQYF.